This T cell receptor beta chain stems from a study of T cell repertoires in cytomegalovirus infection. The wider study: Selected CMV epitopes included recently identified HLA-C-restricted ones as well as well-studied HLA-B-restricted ones.

Using its own MiXCR run on the reads, TCRdb lists one record per CDR3 protein. The sample has about 280,000 distinct CDR3 sequences, approximately 22% seen once. The germline CDR1 and CDR2 sequences are LGHNA and YSLEER. V shed 3 bases and J shed 5 bases, with 16 bases lying between them. This CDR3 spans 15 amino acids. This clonotype was recorded a few times. Its target is unknown. The origin of this receptor is a human donor in good health (CMV status not recorded). Some clones in this sample may be carry-over from other donors' samples. V is TRBV4-3 and J is TRBJ1-1, with D maybe TRBD1 (5 bases). Specimen: cultured PBMCs, collected from culture after CMV antigen stimulation. CDR3 in amino acids: CASSQVGGMGTEAFF. The CDR3 coding sequence is TGCGCCAGCAGCCAGGTCGGGGGTATGGGAACTGAAGCTTTCTTT.